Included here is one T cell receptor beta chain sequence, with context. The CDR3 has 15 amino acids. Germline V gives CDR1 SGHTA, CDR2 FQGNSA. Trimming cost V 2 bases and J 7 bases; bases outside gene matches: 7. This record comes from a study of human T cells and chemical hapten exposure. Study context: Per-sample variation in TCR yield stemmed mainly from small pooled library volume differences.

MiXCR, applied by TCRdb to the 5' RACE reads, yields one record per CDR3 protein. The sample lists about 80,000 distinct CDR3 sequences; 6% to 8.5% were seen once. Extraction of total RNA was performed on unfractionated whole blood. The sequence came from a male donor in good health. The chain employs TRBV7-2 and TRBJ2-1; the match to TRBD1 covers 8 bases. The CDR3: CASSLRTGTGNEQFF. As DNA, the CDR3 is TGTGCCAGCAGCTTACGGACAGGGACGGGAAATGAGCAGTTCTTC.